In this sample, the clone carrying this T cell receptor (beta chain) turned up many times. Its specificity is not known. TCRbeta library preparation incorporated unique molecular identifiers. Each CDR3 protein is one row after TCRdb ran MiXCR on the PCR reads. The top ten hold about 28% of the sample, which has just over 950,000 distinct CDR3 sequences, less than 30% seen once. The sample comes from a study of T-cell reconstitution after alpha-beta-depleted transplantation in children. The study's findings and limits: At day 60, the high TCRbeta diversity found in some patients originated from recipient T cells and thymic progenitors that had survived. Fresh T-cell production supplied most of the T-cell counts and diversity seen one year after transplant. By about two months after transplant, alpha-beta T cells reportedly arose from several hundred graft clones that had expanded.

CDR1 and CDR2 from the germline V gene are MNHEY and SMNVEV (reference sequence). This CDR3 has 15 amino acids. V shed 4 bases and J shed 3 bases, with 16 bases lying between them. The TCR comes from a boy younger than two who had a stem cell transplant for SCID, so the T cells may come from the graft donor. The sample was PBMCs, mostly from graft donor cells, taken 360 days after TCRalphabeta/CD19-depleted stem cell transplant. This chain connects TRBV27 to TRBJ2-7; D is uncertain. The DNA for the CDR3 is TGTGCCAGCAGTTCCCGTACGTTTAGGGACTACGAGCAGTACTTC. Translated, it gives CASSSRTFRDYEQYF.